The rows below give T cell receptor beta chains drawn from one sample of a study of regulatory T cells. Sequencing used immunoSEQ multiplex PCR; TCRdb keeps in-frame clones, though not all of them. The data show about 35,000 clones, around 89% seen once. Sequencing used conventional CD4+ T cells sorted from blood. These receptor sequences come from a person aged 18 to 35 with CD3G deficiency. Each CDR3 is given with its conserved first and last residue. A D gene is named only where the DNA matches it firmly.

cdr3_length j_call v_call d_call cdr3_aa cdr3_nt
14 TRBJ2-7 TRBV23-1 . CASSKSRGSYEQYF TGCGCCAGCAGCAAGTCAAGGGGCTCCTACGAGCAGTACTTC
15 TRBJ2-2 TRBV5-1 . CASSLDAGNTGELFF TGCGCCAGCAGCCTGGATGCGGGAAACACCGGGGAGCTGTTTTTT
13 TRBJ2-3 TRBV4-1 . CASSPSPGETQYF TGCGCCAGCAGCCCGTCCCCGGGAGAAACGCAGTATTTT
15 TRBJ2-6 TRBV28 TRBD1 CASSRGQGATNVLTF TGTGCCAGCAGTCGGGGACAGGGGGCCACCAACGTCCTGACTTTC
13 TRBJ1-5 TRBV28 . CAIAQGSNQPQHF TGTGCCATCGCACAGGGTAGCAATCAGCCCCAGCATTTT
12 TRBJ2-7 TRBV7-9 . CASSAQGGEQYF TGTGCCAGCAGCGCACAGGGAGGCGAGCAGTACTTC
16 TRBJ2-7 TRBV28 TRBD2 CASSSNRLAGIDEQYF TGTGCCAGCAGTTCTAACCGACTAGCGGGAATCGACGAGCAGTACTTC
13 TRBJ1-5 TRBV19 . CASNSQGGEPQHF TGTGCCAGTAACTCACAGGGTGGGGAGCCCCAGCATTTT
15 TRBJ2-3 TRBV7-2 TRBD1 CASSLWDSSTDTQYF TGTGCCAGCAGCCTGTGGGACAGTAGCACAGATACGCAGTATTTT
13 TRBJ1-2 TRBV6-6 TRBD1 CASSYSRDSGYTF TGTGCCAGCAGTTACTCGAGGGACAGTGGCTACACCTTC
16 TRBJ2-3 TRBV7-6 . CASSPLSIGSTDTQYF TGTGCCAGCAGCCCCCTTAGTATAGGATCCACAGATACGCAGTATTTT